Following are 19 T cell receptor beta chains from one sample sequenced in a study of OX40 agonist ivuxolimab in advanced cancers. This table comes from immunoSEQ multiplex PCR, and its TCRdb copy is limited to in-frame clones, with some not included. Seen here are around 42,000 clones, about 91% observed once, and the top ten hold over 20%. This specimen consisted of CD4+ or CD8+ T cells sorted from blood, obtained in a trial of the OX40 agonist ivuxolimab. The receptors originated from an adult with an advanced solid tumor such as melanoma, head and neck, liver or kidney cancer.

The gene calls are TRBV7-9 and TRBJ2-5; TRBD2 aligns across 9 bases. The CDR3 extends over 14 amino acids. Germline V CDR1 and CDR2: SEHNR, FQNEAQ (reference sequence). J gave up 5 bases and V 2 bases, and 3 bases lay outside the gene matches. The CDR3 protein is CASSLNLAGETQYF. DNA for the CDR3: TGTGCCAGCAGCTTAAACCTAGCGGGGGAGACCCAGTACTTC.

This chain uses TRBV5-6 with TRBJ2-5; D not certain. The CDR3 has 15 amino acids. Trimming removed 2 bases at V and 2 bases at J, with 13 bases between. Germline V gene lookup returns CDR1 SGHDT and CDR2 YYEEEE. CDR3 sequence (DNA): TGTGCCAGCAGCTTCGGGCAGTCTACACAAGAGACCCAGTACTTC. It translates to CASSFGQSTQETQYF.

The J gene is TRBJ2-4, the V gene TRBV6-6; D possibly corresponds to TRBD2 (5 bases). The ends were cut back, 6 bases at V and 2 bases at J, with 11 bases in the middle. Germline CDR1 MNHNY, CDR2 SVGAGI (reference sequence). The CDR3 runs 14 residues. CDR3 nucleotides: TGTGCCAGCAGCCTCGGGATTTCCAAAAACATTCAGTACTTC. Its protein product is CASSLGISKNIQYF.

The rearrangement links TRBV13 to TRBJ2-7; unclear D gene. V lost 5 bases to trimming and J lost 1 base, with 15 bases between them. This CDR3 spans 15 amino acids. The germline gives CDR1 PRHDT, CDR2 FYEKMQ (reference sequence). DNA for the CDR3: TGTGCCAGCAGCATTCGGCAGTCGCTGTCCTACGAGCAGTACTTC. Its protein is CASSIRQSLSYEQYF.

The chain uses TRBV5-1 and TRBJ2-1, with 8 bases lining up with TRBD2. CDR3 length: 19 amino acids. Germline lookup yields CDR1 SGHRS and CDR2 YFSETQ. Germline trimming cut 1 base from V and 3 bases from J; bases unmatched to any gene: 15. CDR3 nucleotides: TGCGCCAGCAGCTTGACAGGGTTCCCAGCGGGAGCGGTCTACAATGAGCAGTTCTTC. Protein sequence: CASSLTGFPAGAVYNEQFF.

The rearrangement uses TRBV25-1 and TRBJ2-7; D is unclear. This CDR3 has 11 residues. With 5 bases removed from V and 3 bases from J, the gap between germline ends came to 5 bases. CDR1 is MGHDK and CDR2 is SYGVNS in the germline V gene. This chain's CDR3 is CASSTYYEQYF. DNA for the CDR3: TGTGCCAGCAGTACGTACTACGAGCAGTACTTC.

The chain carries TRBV7-9 and TRBJ2-5; D gene unclear. The CDR3 spans 12 residues. Trimming took 5 bases from V and 5 from J, leaving 9 bases between them. The germline CDR1 and CDR2 sequences are SEHNR and FQNEAQ (reference sequence). CDR3 in amino acids: CASSPPWETQYF. CDR3 DNA: TGTGCCAGCAGCCCCCCCTGGGAGACCCAGTACTTC.

This sequence joins TRBV4-2 and TRBJ2-7; D is unclear. The CDR3 has 14 residues. Per germline, CDR1 LGHNA and CDR2 YNFKEQ. V was cut by 0 bases and J by 4 bases, with 10 bases left in between. The chain's CDR3 is CASSQDRTVYEQYF. The CDR3 region has the DNA TGTGCCAGCAGCCAAGATCGGACGGTTTACGAGCAGTACTTC.

The V and J genes are TRBV9 and TRBJ2-1, with D possibly matching TRBD2 (7 bases). Trimming pared 0 bases from V and 7 bases from J, leaving 14 bases between. This CDR3 region has 15 residues. Germline values: CDR1 SGDLS, CDR2 YYNGEE. CDR3 nucleotide sequence: TGTGCCAGCAGCGTAGTGGCGGGGGCCAGAAATGAGCAGTTCTTC. This sequence encodes CASSVVAGARNEQFF.

The V gene is TRBV27, the J gene TRBJ2-1; 8 bases map to TRBD1. Losses at the gene ends were 6 bases for V and 6 bases for J; bases not matched to a gene: 7. The CDR3 runs to 14 residues. Germline loops: CDR1 MNHEY, CDR2 SMNVEV (reference sequence). CDR3 DNA: TGTGCCAGCAGATTAATGCAGGGGGCCAATGAGCAGTTCTTC. Encoded protein: CASRLMQGANEQFF.

The chain carries TRBV14 and TRBJ2-3; maybe TRBD2 (6 bases). V was clipped by 1 base and J by 6 bases, with 14 bases between them. The CDR3 loop spans 15 amino acids. Per the germline V gene, CDR1 is SGHDN and CDR2 is FVKESK. Written as DNA, the CDR3 is TGTGCCAGCAGCCAAGGCCTGGGGGGAAGGGATACGCAGTATTTT. This codes for CASSQGLGGRDTQYF.

CDR3 sequence reads: CASSSPTGLSDTQYF. Here the CDR3 DNA reads TGTGCCAGCAGTTCCCCTACGGGATTATCAGATACGCAGTATTTT. The chain links TRBV28 to TRBJ2-3; TRBD2 might be the D (5 bases). Deletions cut 4 bases from V and 4 bases from J, with 15 bases between. Germline lookup yields CDR1 MDHEN and CDR2 SYDVKM. The CDR3 runs 15 residues.

J is TRBJ2-2 and V is TRBV2; no reliable D call. The V gene's germline CDR1 is SNHLY and CDR2 FYNNEI. V was shortened by 0 bases and J by 2 bases, with 13 bases between the two germline ends. There are 17 residues in the CDR3. The CDR3 coding sequence is TGTGCCAGCAGTGAAGCGTCGGAGTCCGCAAACACCGGGGAGCTGTTTTTT. This gives the protein CASSEASESANTGELFF.

V usage is TRBV27 and J usage is TRBJ2-7; tentatively, D is TRBD2 (5 bases). The CDR3 is 13 amino acids. V lost 8 bases to trimming and J lost 0 bases, with 11 bases between them. Germline CDR1 MNHEY, CDR2 SMNVEV (reference sequence). The CDR3 DNA reads TGTGCCAGCGGACTCACGAGCTCCTACGAGCAGTACTTC. Its protein product is CASGLTSSYEQYF.

The V and J genes are TRBV19 and TRBJ2-7, with 13 bases aligning to TRBD2. The germline gives CDR1 LNHDA, CDR2 SQIVND (reference sequence). J was trimmed by 4 bases and V by 3 bases; bases with no gene match: 6. The CDR3 loop spans 16 amino acids. The CDR3 coding sequence is TGTGCCAGTAGTATCCGACTAGCGGGAGGTGTATACGAGCAGTACTTC. Its translation: CASSIRLAGGVYEQYF.

The rearrangement uses TRBV29-1 and TRBJ1-2; D perhaps matches TRBD1 (6 bases). Trimming left V 5 bases short and J 2 bases short, with 6 bases between. Germline V lookup: CDR1 SQVTM, CDR2 ANQGSEA. CDR3 size: 11 residues. For the CDR3, the DNA is TGCAGCGTTACAGGGAACTATGGCTACACCTTC. Translation: CSVTGNYGYTF.

This sequence joins TRBV27 and TRBJ2-6, with TRBD2 matching 7 bases. The germline gives CDR1 MNHEY, CDR2 SMNVEV (reference sequence). Unmatched junction bases numbered 8, after V lost 2 bases and J lost 4 bases. The CDR3 is made up of 17 amino acids. The DNA for the CDR3 is TGTGCCAGCAGTTTAACCGGGAGGAGCCCCGGGGCCAACGTCCTGACTTTC. Protein sequence: CASSLTGRSPGANVLTF.

The chain employs TRBV28 and TRBJ2-3, with D unresolved. The germline gives CDR1 MDHEN, CDR2 SYDVKM. Trimming pared 1 base from V and 3 bases from J, leaving 11 bases between. The CDR3 is made up of 15 amino acids. For the CDR3, the DNA is TGTGCCAGCAGTTTATATGGTTACACAACAGATACGCAGTATTTT. Its protein is CASSLYGYTTDTQYF.

The chain employs TRBV12-5 and TRBJ2-2; TRBD2 aligns across 10 bases. In germline, CDR1 is LGHNT, CDR2 FRNRAP. The V gene end was trimmed by 1 base and the J gene end by 5 bases; junction bases not matched to a gene: 7. The CDR3 runs 17 residues. The CDR3 coding sequence is TGTGCTAGTGGTTTGGATCAAGCGGGAGGGGGAACCGGGGAGCTGTTTTTT. Translated, it gives CASGLDQAGGGTGELFF.